What follows are 16 T cell receptor beta chains derived from one specimen sequenced in a study of Graves' ophthalmopathy and Graves' hyperthyroidism. TCR beta CDR3 regions were amplified from RNA transcripts. The first-round RT-PCR employed HTBI primers together with the Qiagen OneStep RT-PCR kit. A multiplex PCR was then performed as the second round. TCRdb re-called the multiplex PCR reads through MiXCR, storing one row per CDR3 protein. The data contain over 450,000 distinct CDR3 sequences, approximately 15% of them singletons. Material: blood. The receptors derive from a woman aged 30 to 39 with Graves' ophthalmopathy.

This clonotype appeared many times. This chain connects TRBV11-1 to TRBJ2-5; 9 bases match TRBD1. This CDR3 has 15 amino acids. V shed 4 bases and J 5 bases; nucleotides not matched to a gene: 8. Looked up from germline, CDR1 is SGHAT and CDR2 is FQDESV (reference sequence). Here the CDR3 reads CASSSTGGLGETQYF. CDR3 sequence (DNA): TGTGCCAGCAGCTCCACAGGGGGCTTAGGGGAGACCCAGTACTTC.

A note on this clonotype: This clone may be a read error of a much larger clone one base away. The chain combines TRBV19 with TRBJ1-3; D call uncertain. CDR1 and CDR2 from the germline V gene are LNHDA and SQIVND (reference sequence). This CDR3 is built from 17 residues. The CDR3 DNA follows: TGTGCCAGTAGTATACCCCCTTGGAGGAGATCTGGATACACCATATATTTT. Protein sequence: CASSIPPWRRSGYTIYF.

In this sample, this clonotype turned up many times. The chain recombines TRBV6-1 with TRBJ2-6; TRBD1 agrees at 11 bases. The CDR3 consists of 16 residues. The germline CDR1 and CDR2 sequences are MNHNS and SASEGT. The V segment lost 7 bases and the J segment 0 bases; nucleotides outside the gene matches: 2. CDR3 sequence: CASTGTGGSGANVLTF. DNA for the CDR3: TGTGCCAGCACCGGGACAGGGGGCTCTGGGGCCAACGTCCTGACTTTC.

The V call is TRBV28, the J call TRBJ1-6, with 8 bases lining up with TRBD1. The CDR3 length is 15 residues. With 8 bases clipped from V and 1 base from J, the junction kept 4 bases outside the gene matches. Germline CDR1 reads MDHEN; CDR2 reads SYDVKM. The CDR3 DNA is TGTGCCAGCCAAGGACAGGGATCCTATAATTCACCCCTCCACTTT. Protein sequence: CASQGQGSYNSPLHF.

The chain recombines TRBV3-1 with TRBJ1-5; TRBD1 might be the D (6 bases). The CDR3 has 14 residues. From germline, CDR1 is LGHDT and CDR2 YNNKEL (reference sequence). V was pared by 4 bases and J by 4 bases, with 11 bases between. This CDR3 is CASSLTQGNQPQHF. The CDR3 DNA reads TGTGCCAGCAGCCTAACCCAGGGGAATCAGCCCCAGCATTTT.

About this clonotype: A read error is possible here, since a much larger clone lies one base away. The chain has TRBV29-1 and TRBJ2-5, with 10 bases matching TRBD1. After removal of 6 bases from V and 7 bases from J, the junction contained 8 bases not matched to a gene. Germline loops: CDR1 SQVTM, CDR2 ANQGSEA. This CDR3 contains 13 residues. This chain's CDR3 is CSVARTGGGTQYF. The CDR3, as DNA: TGCAGCGTGGCTCGGACAGGGGGGGGGACCCAGTACTTC. Looking up the rest from reference TRBV29-1 and TRBJ2-5 gives the full variable domain: SAVISQKPSRDICQRGTSLTIQCQVDSQVTMMFWYRQQPGQSLTLIATANQGSEATYESGFVIDKFPISRPNLTFSTLTVSNMSPEDSSIYLCSVARTGGGTQYFGPGTRLLVL.

This clonotype was observed at least ten times. The chain carries TRBV12-3 or TRBV12-4 and TRBJ1-5; D not resolved. The CDR3 runs to 13 residues. V was pared by 2 bases and J by 5 bases, with 7 bases between. CDR3 sequence (DNA): TGTGCCAGCAGTTTAAAAGGAGATCAGCCCCAGCATTTT. This translates into CASSLKGDQPQHF.

This clonotype was found many times. V is TRBV30 and J is TRBJ2-5, with TRBD1 matching 12 bases. Trimming took 3 bases from V and 5 from J; bases not matched to a gene: 10. There are 16 residues in the CDR3. The V gene's germline CDR1 is GTSNPN and CDR2 SVGIG (reference sequence). CDR3 nucleotides: TGTGCCTGGAGAGCCGGGACAGGGGGCGTTTACGAGACCCAGTACTTC. This codes for CAWRAGTGGVYETQYF.

On this clonotype itself: This may come from a read error, since a much larger clone is one base off. The rearrangement joins TRBV7-8 to TRBJ2-7; D perhaps matches TRBD1 (6 bases). There are 14 residues in the CDR3. Germline V gene sequence: CDR1 SGHVS, CDR2 FQNEAQ. CDR3 amino acids: CVSSQPGQSYEQYF. As DNA, the CDR3 is TGTGTCAGCAGCCAGCCGGGACAAAGCTACGAGCAGTACTTC.

The chain has TRBV18 and TRBJ1-5, with unresolved D. This CDR3 has 13 residues. CDR1 and CDR2 from the germline V gene are KGHSH and LQKENI. Trimming took off 6 bases at V and 7 bases at J, with 13 bases between the two ends. CDR3 loop: CASSTGFWQPQHF. In DNA form, the CDR3 reads TGTGCCAGCTCCACCGGGTTTTGGCAGCCCCAGCATTTT.

This clonotype was counted many times. The J gene is TRBJ2-7, the V gene TRBV3-1; TRBD1 matches 7 bases. V was clipped by 0 bases and J by 6 bases; unmatched bases: 8. The CDR3 is 15 amino acids. CDR1 and CDR2 from the germline V gene are LGHDT and YNNKEL (reference sequence). CDR3 bases: TGTGCCAGCAGCCAAGAAGAAGACAGGGTAACCGAGCAGTACTTC. It translates to CASSQEEDRVTEQYF.

The chain combines TRBV4-1 with TRBJ2-7; 7 bases match TRBD1. CDR3 length: 15 amino acids. V lost 2 bases, J lost 2 bases, and 6 bases stayed unmatched. CDR1 and CDR2 (germline): MGHRA, YSYEKL. The CDR3 nucleotides are TGCGCCAGCAGCCAATATTACAGGGGCACCTACGAGCAGTACTTC. Its translation: CASSQYYRGTYEQYF.

This clonotype was seen many times. The J gene is TRBJ2-2, the V gene TRBV29-1; weak D call: TRBD1 (6 bases). The CDR3 has 14 residues. With 3 bases removed from V and 9 bases from J, the gap between germline ends came to 17 bases. Germline-derived CDR1 and CDR2 are SQVTM and ANQGSEA. The CDR3 is CSVETVGASRELFF. CDR3 coding DNA: TGCAGCGTTGAGACGGTGGGGGCGAGCAGGGAGCTGTTTTTT.

The table lists this clonotype with many counts. This chain joins TRBV12-5 and TRBJ2-5; D is unclear. The CDR3 is 13 amino acids. Germline loops: CDR1 LGHNT, CDR2 FRNRAP. Trimming cost V 2 bases and J 0 bases, with 4 bases left between them. The DNA for the CDR3 is TGTGCTAGTGGTTTGCGGGACCAAGAGACCCAGTACTTC. As protein: CASGLRDQETQYF.

This clonotype has ten or more counts. The V call is TRBV28, the J call TRBJ2-7; perhaps TRBD2 as D (6 bases). CDR1 is MDHEN and CDR2 is SYDVKM in the germline V gene. Trimming stripped 1 base from V and 4 bases from J, with 17 bases between. The CDR3 runs to 16 residues. Here the CDR3 reads CASSLLGGGSLYEQYF. CDR3 nucleotide sequence: TGTGCCAGCAGTTTATTGGGTGGGGGGTCACTATACGAGCAGTACTTC. Supplemented by reference TRBV28 and TRBJ2-7, the full variable domain reads DVKVTQSSRYLVKRTGEKVFLECVQDMDHENMFWYRQDPGLGLRLIYFSYDVKMKEKGDIPEGYSVSREKKERFSLILESASTNQTSMYLCASSLLGGGSLYEQYFGPGTRLTVT.

Details on this clonotype: A much larger clone differs from this one at a single base, so this may be a read error. The V and J genes are TRBV9 and TRBJ2-5; D unclear. The CDR3 has 15 amino acids. V lost 3 bases and J lost 5, with 17 bases in between. Looked up from germline, CDR1 is SGDLS and CDR2 is YYNGEE. The DNA for the CDR3 is TGTGCCAGCAGCGCCGAGTACCTATCAATGGAGACCCAGTACTTC. It encodes CASSAEYLSMETQYF.